This T cell receptor beta chain is from a study of CD8+CD57+ T cells in acquired aplastic anemia (dated by TCRdb to 2016 to 2018). About the full investigation: DNA extracted from sorted CD4+ and CD8+ cells had a mean of approximately 3.5 ug, with a range of roughly 0.18 to 27.4 ug. Mean read counts for healthy donor samples were approximately 10 million for CD4+ cells and roughly 12 million for CD8+ cells. Overall study outcomes, separate from this receptor: No significant difference in CD8+ Simpson's diversity was found between patients and healthy controls (P=0.060). Over 25 CD8+ CDR3 sequences were found in both patients and controls but appeared to be highly expressed in patients and within the immunodominant clones of the patients.

V was cut back by 6 bases and J by 11 bases, leaving a gap of 17 bases between them. The germline V gene (reference sequence) specifies LNHDA as CDR1 and SQIVND as CDR2. The CDR3 runs 13 amino acids, cysteine and phenylalanine included. CDR3 DNA is the only sequence kept; it has 39 bases, read in frame from the first base. To note about this clonotype: Its cognate antigen has yet to be identified. Within one base of it there is no much larger clone, and no base qualities were kept.

TCR beta VDJ combination and CDR3 sequence profiling used genomic DNA as the template. TCR repertoire sequencing was run on an Illumina HiSeq 2000. Concerning the study's data processing: Repertoires were assessed using TRBV/TRBJ rearrangement plots, CDR3 size and DJ length profiles, and Simpson's diversity index. The most abundant DNA sequence in the deep sequencing data was taken as the immunodominant clone. CDR3 amino acid sequences were screened for sharing across subjects and compared with published repertoires and the VDJdb database. In TCRdb, the public reads were trimmed at Q25 with fastp and aligned with MiXCR, with productive beta chains retained. Each CDR3 protein appears once, grouped with its most common genes and DNA. V and J calls and clone size were set by TCRdb, not the authors. The sample records fewer than 150,000 distinct CDR3 sequences, 48% of which are singletons. 2% to 3% of the sample is in the top ten clones.

TCR repertoires of sorted CD4+ and CD8+ blood T cells from severe aplastic anemia patients and healthy subjects were deep-sequenced in the study. Ficoll-Paque density gradient centrifugation was used to isolate peripheral blood mononuclear cells. Before DNA was extracted, CD4+ and CD8+ T cells were sorted using either FACS or magnetic beads. The chain uses TRBV19 and TRBJ2-1, with the D segment possibly TRBD1 or TRBD2, each aligning over 6 bases. The clonotype comes from a human donor in good health, serving as a control. Sequencing used sorted CD4+, CD8+, or CD8+CD57+ T cells (not recorded which) from PBMCs. The CDR3 protein: CASSAPRGLQQFF. The DNA reads TGTGCCAGTAGCGCCCCTCGGGGGCTACAGCAGTTCTTC.